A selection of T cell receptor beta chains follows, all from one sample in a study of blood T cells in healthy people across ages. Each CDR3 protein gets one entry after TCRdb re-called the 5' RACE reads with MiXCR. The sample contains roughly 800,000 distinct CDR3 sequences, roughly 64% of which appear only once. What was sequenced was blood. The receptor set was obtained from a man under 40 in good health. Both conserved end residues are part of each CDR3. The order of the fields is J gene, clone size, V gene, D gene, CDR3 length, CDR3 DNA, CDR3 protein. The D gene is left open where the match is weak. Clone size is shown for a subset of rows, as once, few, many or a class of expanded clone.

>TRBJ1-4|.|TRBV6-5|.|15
TGTGCCAGCAGTTACTCGATCCAGGGGCGCGAAAAACTGTTTTTT
CASSYSIQGREKLFF
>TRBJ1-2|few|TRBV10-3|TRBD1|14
TGTGCCATAGGACAGGCCTTTCAAAACACCGGCTACACCTTC
CAIGQAFQNTGYTF
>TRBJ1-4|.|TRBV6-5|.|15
TGTGCCAGCAGTTCCTTAGGACAAGTAGGAGAAAAACTGTTTTTT
CASSSLGQVGEKLFF
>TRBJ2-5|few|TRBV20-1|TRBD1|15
TGCAGTGCTATAACCGGGACAGGGGTTTTGAAGACCCAGTACTTC
CSAITGTGVLKTQYF
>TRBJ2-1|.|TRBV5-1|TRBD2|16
TGCGCCAGCAGCGTTAGCGGGCCCAGCTCCTACAATGAGCAGTTCTTC
CASSVSGPSSYNEQFF
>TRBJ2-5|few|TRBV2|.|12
TGTGCCAGCAGTATCATGGCGGAGACCCAGTACTTC
CASSIMAETQYF
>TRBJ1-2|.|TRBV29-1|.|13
TGCAGCGTTGTTCCCCTTTCTGGGTATGGCTACACCTTC
CSVVPLSGYGYTF
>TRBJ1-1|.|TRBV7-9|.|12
TGTGCCAGCAGCTCGGACTTTCGTGAAGCTTTCTTT
CASSSDFREAFF
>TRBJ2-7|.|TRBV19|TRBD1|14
TGTGCCAGTAGTATCCGGGACAGGTACTACGAGCAGTACTTC
CASSIRDRYYEQYF
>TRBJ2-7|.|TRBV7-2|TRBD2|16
TGTGCCAGCAGCCGAAGCGGGAGTTTCAGTTCCTACGAGCAGTACTTC
CASSRSGSFSSYEQYF
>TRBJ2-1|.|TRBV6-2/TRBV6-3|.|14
TGTGCCAGCATGGGGCGGGATCCTTACAATGAGCAGTTCTTC
CASMGRDPYNEQFF
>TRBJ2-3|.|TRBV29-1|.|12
TGCAGCCTGGGGAAGGGCACAGATACGCAGTATTTT
CSLGKGTDTQYF
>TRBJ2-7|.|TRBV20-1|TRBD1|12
TGCAGTGCCCATGGGACAGGGAACGAGCAGTACTTC
CSAHGTGNEQYF
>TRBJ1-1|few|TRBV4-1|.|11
TGCGCCAGCAGCCAAGGTGGGAAAGCTTTCTTT
CASSQGGKAFF
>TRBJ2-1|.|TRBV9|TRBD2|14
TGTGCCAGCAGCGAGGGAGCGGGGGGTCATGAGCAGTTCTTC
CASSEGAGGHEQFF
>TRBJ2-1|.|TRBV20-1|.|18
TGCAGTGCTAGAGGTGGTGGCTTAGCGTTCCTTTCCTACAATGAGCAGTTCTTC
CSARGGGLAFLSYNEQFF
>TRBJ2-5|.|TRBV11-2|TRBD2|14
TGTGCCAGCAGCACGAGCGGGGGTGATGAGACCCAGTACTTC
CASSTSGGDETQYF
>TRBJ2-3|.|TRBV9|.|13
TGTGCCAGCAGCGTAAAATCCGGGGATACGCAGTATTTT
CASSVKSGDTQYF
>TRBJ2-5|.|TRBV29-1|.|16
TGCAGCGGAGGGACATTCGCTGGAGCGGGAAGGGAGACCCAGTACTTC
CSGGTFAGAGRETQYF
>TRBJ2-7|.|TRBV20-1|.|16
TGCAGTGCTAGAGATTCCGACCTCTTCAGCTCCTACGAGCAGTACTTC
CSARDSDLFSSYEQYF
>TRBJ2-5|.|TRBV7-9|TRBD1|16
TGTGCCAGCAGCTACCGGGACAGGGGGCTCCAAGAGACCCAGTACTTC
CASSYRDRGLQETQYF
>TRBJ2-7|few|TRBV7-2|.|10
TGTGCCACCTTCAGTTACGAGCAGTACTTC
CATFSYEQYF
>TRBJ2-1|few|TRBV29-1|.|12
TGCAGCGTTGAACAGCGCGACAATGAGCAGTTCTTC
CSVEQRDNEQFF
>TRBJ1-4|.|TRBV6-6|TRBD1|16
TGTGCCAGCAGTTACTCGACGGGGACAGGGGATGAAAAACTGTTTTTT
CASSYSTGTGDEKLFF
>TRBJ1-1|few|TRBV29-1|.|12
TGCAGCGACGGGGGGCGCGACACTGAAGCTTTCTTT
CSDGGRDTEAFF
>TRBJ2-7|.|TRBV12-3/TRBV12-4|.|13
TGTGCCAGCAGGGGTAGCGGATTAATCGAGCAGTACTTC
CASRGSGLIEQYF
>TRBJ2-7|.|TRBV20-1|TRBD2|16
TGCAGTGCCAAGGGACTAGCGGAGGGGGCCCCCTACGAGCAGTACTTC
CSAKGLAEGAPYEQYF
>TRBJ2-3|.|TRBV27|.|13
TGTGCCAGCAGTTCCTTAAATGAAGATACGCAGTATTTT
CASSSLNEDTQYF
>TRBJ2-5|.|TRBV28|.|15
TGTGCCAGCCGGACGTTAGACCGGCAGGGAGAGACCCAGTACTTC
CASRTLDRQGETQYF
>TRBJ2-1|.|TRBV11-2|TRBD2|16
TGTGCCAGCAGCGTCTGGGGGGGAGAGGGATACAATGAGCAGTTCTTC
CASSVWGGEGYNEQFF
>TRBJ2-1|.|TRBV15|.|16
TGTGCCACCAGCAGAGTCACGGGAGTTGAGAACAATGAGCAGTTCTTC
CATSRVTGVENNEQFF
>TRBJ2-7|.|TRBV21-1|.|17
TGTGCCAGCAGCCTAAAGGACGGGGGACAGGGAACAAGAGAACAGTACTTC
CASSLKDGGQGTREQYF
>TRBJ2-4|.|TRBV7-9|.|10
TGTGCATTATCCCAAAACATTCAGTACTTC
CALSQNIQYF
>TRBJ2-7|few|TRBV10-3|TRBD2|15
TGTGCCATCAGTGGGCGAGGTAGCGGGACCGACGAGCAGTACTTC
CAISGRGSGTDEQYF
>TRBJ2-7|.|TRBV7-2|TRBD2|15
TGTGCCAGCAGCCCTACTAGCGGGAGAGGGTACGAGCAGTACTTC
CASSPTSGRGYEQYF
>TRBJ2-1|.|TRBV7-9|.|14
TGTGCCAGCAGCTCCCACGAGGGGGGCAATGAGCAGTTCTTC
CASSSHEGGNEQFF
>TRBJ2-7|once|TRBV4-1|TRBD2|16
TGCGCCAGCAGCCCCAAAGGACTAGCGCGCTCCTACGAGCAGTACTTC
CASSPKGLARSYEQYF
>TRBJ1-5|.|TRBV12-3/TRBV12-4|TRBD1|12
TGTGCCACCGGGACAGACAATCAGCCCCAGCATTTT
CATGTDNQPQHF
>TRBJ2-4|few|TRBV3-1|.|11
TGTGCCAGCAGCCAAGAATACATTCAGTACTTC
CASSQEYIQYF
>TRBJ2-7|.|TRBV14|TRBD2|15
TGTGCCAGCAGCCATTCTCCGGGACTAAACTACGAGCAGTACTTC
CASSHSPGLNYEQYF
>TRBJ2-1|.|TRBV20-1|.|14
TGCAGTGCTAGTGGAGGGTTAGCGCCTAATGAGCAGTTCTTC
CSASGGLAPNEQFF